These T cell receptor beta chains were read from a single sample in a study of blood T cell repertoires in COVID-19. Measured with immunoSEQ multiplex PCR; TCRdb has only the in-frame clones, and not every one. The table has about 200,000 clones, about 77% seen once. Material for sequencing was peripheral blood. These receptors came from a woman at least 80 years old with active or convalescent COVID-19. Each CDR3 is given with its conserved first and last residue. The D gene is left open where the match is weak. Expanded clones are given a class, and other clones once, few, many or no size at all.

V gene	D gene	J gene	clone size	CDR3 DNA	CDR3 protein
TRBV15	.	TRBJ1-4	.	TGTGCCACCAGCTCAGCAGGATACGCAACTAATGAAAAACTGTTTTTT	CATSSAGYATNEKLFF
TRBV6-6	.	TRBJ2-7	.	TGTGCCAGCAGTTGGGGGGCAGGGGGTCTCTACGAGCAGTACTTC	CASSWGAGGLYEQYF
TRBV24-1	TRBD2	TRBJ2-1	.	TGTGCCACCAGTGATCTTAGCGGGGCCTACAATGAGCAGTTCTTC	CATSDLSGAYNEQFF
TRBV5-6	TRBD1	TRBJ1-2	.	TGTGCCAGCAGCTGGGTCACGGGACAGGGTTTCCGGTATGGCTACACCTTC	CASSWVTGQGFRYGYTF
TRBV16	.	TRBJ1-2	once	TGTGCCAGCATCGACATGCGTAACTATGGCTACACCTTC	CASIDMRNYGYTF
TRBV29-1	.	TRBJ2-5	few	TGCAGCGTTGGCGGATGGGAGACCCAGTACTTC	CSVGGWETQYF
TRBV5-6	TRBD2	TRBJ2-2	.	TGTGCCAGCAGCTTGGTCGGACTAGCGGGGGGATGGGACACCGGGGAGCTGTTTTTT	CASSLVGLAGGWDTGELFF
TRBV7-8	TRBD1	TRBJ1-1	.	TGTGCCAGCAGCTCTCCGGGACAGGGAGACACTGAAGCTTTCTTT	CASSSPGQGDTEAFF
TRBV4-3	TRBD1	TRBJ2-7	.	TGCGCCAGCAGCCTCCTCCTCGGAGGGACAGGGTCCCACGAGCAGTACTTC	CASSLLLGGTGSHEQYF
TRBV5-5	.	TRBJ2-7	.	TGTGCCAGCAGCTCGATTTTTCAGACGGGTTCCTACGAGCAGTACTTC	CASSSIFQTGSYEQYF
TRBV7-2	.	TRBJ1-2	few	TGTGCCAGCAGCTTAGCGGTCAGATCCTTGGGAGATGGCTACACCTTC	CASSLAVRSLGDGYTF
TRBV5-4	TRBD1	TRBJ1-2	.	TGTGCCAGCAGCCTACAGGGGGCGCTTGGATATGGCTACACCTTC	CASSLQGALGYGYTF
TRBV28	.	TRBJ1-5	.	TGTGCCAGCAGTGAATCGAGGGCAATTAGCAATCAGCCCCAGCATTTT	CASSESRAISNQPQHF
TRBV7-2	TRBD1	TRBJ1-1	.	TGTGCCAGCAGTCACGATACGGGTCAGGGGGAGGTTGAAGCTTTCTTT	CASSHDTGQGEVEAFF
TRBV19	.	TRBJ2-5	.	TGTGCCAGTAGTACCTCGGGGGGCGGAGAGACCCAGTACTTC	CASSTSGGGETQYF
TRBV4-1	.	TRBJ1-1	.	TGCGCCAGCAGCCAAGGGAGATGGACTGAAGCTTTCTTT	CASSQGRWTEAFF
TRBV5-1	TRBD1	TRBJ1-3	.	TGCGCCAGCAGCCCCGGGACAGCTGGAAACACCATATATTTT	CASSPGTAGNTIYF
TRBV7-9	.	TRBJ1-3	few	TGTGCCAGCAGGCATAAGAGCTCTGGAAACACCATATATTTT	CASRHKSSGNTIYF
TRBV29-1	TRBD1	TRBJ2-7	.	TGCAGCGTTGTACAGGGGGCCTACGAGCAGTACTTC	CSVVQGAYEQYF
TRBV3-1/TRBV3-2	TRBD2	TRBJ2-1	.	TGTGCCAGCAGCCAATGGGGCGGGGGTTCCGGCAATGAGCAGTTCTTC	CASSQWGGGSGNEQFF
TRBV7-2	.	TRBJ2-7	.	TGTGCCAGCAGCTCGGGACAGCGGGCCTACGAGCAGTACTTC	CASSSGQRAYEQYF
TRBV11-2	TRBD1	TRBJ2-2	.	TGTGCCAGCAGCTTAAAGACAGGGTTACGGTTTAGGACCGGGGAGCTGTTTTTT	CASSLKTGLRFRTGELFF
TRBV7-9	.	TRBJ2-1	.	TGTGCCAGCAGCTTAGGATATCAAAGAGGCAATGAGCAGTTCTTC	CASSLGYQRGNEQFF
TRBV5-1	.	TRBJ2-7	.	TGCGCCAGCACCCAATGGGGGGTCTACGAGCAGTACTTC	CASTQWGVYEQYF
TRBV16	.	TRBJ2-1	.	TGTGCCAGCAGCCAACGGGGAGGCTCCTACAATGAGCAGTTCTTC	CASSQRGGSYNEQFF
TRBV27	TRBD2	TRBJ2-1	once	TGTGCCAGCAGTTTGGCTAGCGGGGGATTAATTTACAATGAGCAGTTCTTC	CASSLASGGLIYNEQFF
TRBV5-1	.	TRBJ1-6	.	TGCGCCAGCAGCATGGTAATAAATTCACCCCTCCACTTT	CASSMVINSPLHF
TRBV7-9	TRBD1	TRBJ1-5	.	TGTGCCAGCAGCCCGGACAGGAGCAATCAGCCCCAGCATTTT	CASSPDRSNQPQHF
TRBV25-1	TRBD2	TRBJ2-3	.	TGTGCCAGCATTCAGCAAGGGACTAGCGGGGTTCCAGATACGCAGTATTTT	CASIQQGTSGVPDTQYF
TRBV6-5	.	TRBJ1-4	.	TGTGCCAGTTCCCAAGGGGCAGGCACTAATGAAAAACTGTTTTTT	CASSQGAGTNEKLFF
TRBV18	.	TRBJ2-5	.	TGTGCCAGCTCTGGCGGGGGCCCCCAAGAGACCCAGTACTTC	CASSGGGPQETQYF
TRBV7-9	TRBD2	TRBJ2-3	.	TGTGCCAGCACCTCTAGGGGAGGCGGGGGTAGCACAGATACGCAGTATTTT	CASTSRGGGGSTDTQYF
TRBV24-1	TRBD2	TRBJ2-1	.	TGTGCCACCAGTGACCCTAGCGGGGGCTACAATGAGCAGTTCTTC	CATSDPSGGYNEQFF
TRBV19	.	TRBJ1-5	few	TGTGCCAGTAGTATATCGGGAGCCGGTCAGCCCCAGCATTTT	CASSISGAGQPQHF
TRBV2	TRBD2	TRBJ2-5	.	TGTGCCAGCCGTCACCTAAGCGGACTCGGGGGGGAGACCCAGTACTTC	CASRHLSGLGGETQYF
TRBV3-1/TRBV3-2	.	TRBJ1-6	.	TGTGCCAGCAGCCTAGAGGTTCTACAGGGTAGCCGTCCACCCCTCCACTTT	CASSLEVLQGSRPPLHF
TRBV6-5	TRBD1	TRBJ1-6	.	TGTGCCAGCAGTTACTCGAGGGGGCGCGGTTCACCCCTCCACTTT	CASSYSRGRGSPLHF
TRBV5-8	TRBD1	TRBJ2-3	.	TGTGCCAGCAGCCAGCGGGACAGGGGCACAGATACGCAGTATTTT	CASSQRDRGTDTQYF